The rows below give T cell receptor beta chains drawn from one sample of a study of T cells in Graves' hyperthyroidism and ophthalmopathy. TCRdb used MiXCR to reprocess the multiplex PCR reads, holding one entry per CDR3 protein. The sample yields 490,000 or so distinct CDR3 sequences, 20% to 25% seen once. Material: blood. Receptors were obtained from a woman aged 70 to 79 with Graves' ophthalmopathy. CDR3s include the opening cysteine and the closing phenylalanine or tryptophan. A D gene is named only where the DNA matches it firmly. Size values are once, few and many counts, or a class for expanded clones, and some rows have none.

cdr3_aa: CASSGHLESPLHF; cdr3_nt: TGCGCCAGCAGTGGCCACTTGGAATCACCCCTCCACTTT; v_call: TRBV10-2; j_call: TRBJ1-6; clone_size: few; d_call: .
cdr3_aa: CASSPMTGDNEQFF; cdr3_nt: TGTGCCAGCTCACCCATGACGGGGGACAATGAGCAGTTCTTC; v_call: TRBV18; j_call: TRBJ2-1; clone_size: .; d_call: .
cdr3_aa: CASETSGRNYEQYF; cdr3_nt: TGTGCCAGCGAGACTAGCGGGAGGAACTACGAGCAGTACTTC; v_call: TRBV6-2/TRBV6-3; j_call: TRBJ2-7; clone_size: many; d_call: TRBD2
cdr3_aa: CSASLTSYEQYF; cdr3_nt: TGCAGTGCTAGCCTGACTAGCTACGAGCAGTACTTC; v_call: TRBV20-1; j_call: TRBJ2-7; clone_size: many; d_call: .
cdr3_aa: CAIKRTSDADTQYF; cdr3_nt: TGTGCCATCAAGCGTACTAGCGACGCAGATACGCAGTATTTT; v_call: TRBV10-3; j_call: TRBJ2-3; clone_size: .; d_call: TRBD2
cdr3_aa: CASSYLGASAFYEQYF; cdr3_nt: TGTGCCAGCAGTTACCTGGGGGCTAGCGCATTCTACGAGCAGTACTTC; v_call: TRBV6-2/TRBV6-3; j_call: TRBJ2-7; clone_size: .; d_call: .
cdr3_aa: CASSLFGQGMQPQHF; cdr3_nt: TGTGCCAGCAGCTTATTCGGACAGGGGATGCAGCCCCAGCATTTT; v_call: TRBV7-8; j_call: TRBJ1-5; clone_size: few; d_call: TRBD1
cdr3_aa: CAWSVKGIKFSEQFF; cdr3_nt: TGTGCCTGGAGTGTCAAGGGGATTAAGTTTAGTGAGCAGTTCTTC; v_call: TRBV30; j_call: TRBJ2-1; clone_size: .; d_call: .
cdr3_aa: CASSLGGVAYNEQFF; cdr3_nt: TGTGCCAGCAGCTTGGGGGGAGTGGCCTACAATGAGCAGTTCTTC; v_call: TRBV11-2; j_call: TRBJ2-1; clone_size: many; d_call: .
cdr3_aa: CASSRGTDYGYTF; cdr3_nt: TGCGCCAGCAGCCGCGGGACAGACTATGGCTACACCTTC; v_call: TRBV5-1; j_call: TRBJ1-2; clone_size: .; d_call: TRBD1
cdr3_aa: CASSQSKNQGPSYTEAFF; cdr3_nt: TGTGCCAGCAGTCAAAGTAAGAATCAGGGTCCCTCGTACACTGAAGCTTTCTTT; v_call: TRBV12-3/TRBV12-4; j_call: TRBJ1-1; clone_size: .; d_call: .
cdr3_aa: CSVQGGVGVKNIQYF; cdr3_nt: TGCAGCGTTCAGGGGGGGGTGGGGGTCAAAAACATTCAGTACTTC; v_call: TRBV29-1; j_call: TRBJ2-4; clone_size: .; d_call: .